One sample yielded the 3 T cell receptor beta chains listed below, sequenced in a study of T-cell memory formation after mild COVID-19. MiXCR, applied by TCRdb to the 5' RACE reads, yields one record per CDR3 protein. Of around 110,000 distinct CDR3 sequences in the sample, approximately 14% were seen once. The sample was PBMCs or a T cell subset sorted from them (not recorded which). These receptors were collected from a man aged 18 to 35 who had mild COVID-19 (a few samples of this study predate the infection). Cell type and time point are not known.

This clonotype was found a few times. The CDR3 here is CASSFFGDSPMNTEAFF. The DNA of the CDR3 is TGCGCCAGCAGCTTCTTCGGGGATTCCCCTATGAACACTGAAGCTTTCTTT. This chain links TRBV5-1 with TRBJ1-1; D remains ambiguous. Trimming pared 2 bases from V and 0 bases from J, leaving 17 bases between. The CDR3 consists of 17 residues. CDR1 SGHRS and CDR2 YFSETQ come from the germline V gene.

This clonotype has a handful of counts. This chain connects TRBV6-5 to TRBJ1-2; D gene ambiguous. V was shortened by 3 bases and J by 4 bases, with 9 bases between the two germline ends. Germline CDR1 is MNHEY and CDR2 is SVGAGI. This CDR3 spans 13 amino acids. CDR3 nucleotides: TGTGCCAGCAGTTATCAGGACGGCTATGGCTACACCTTC. This encodes CASSYQDGYGYTF.

This chain uses TRBV7-9 with TRBJ2-1, with 7 bases identical to TRBD2. From germline, CDR1 is SEHNR and CDR2 FQNEAQ (reference sequence). The CDR3 sequence is 15 residues long. Trimming removed 0 bases from V and 6 bases from J; junction bases left unmatched: 5. CDR3: CASSLALSGPNEQFF. CDR3 bases: TGTGCCAGCAGCTTAGCGCTTAGCGGGCCCAATGAGCAGTTCTTC. The full variable domain, completed using reference TRBV7-9 and TRBJ2-1, is DTGVSQNPRHKITKRGQNVTFRCDPISEHNRLYWYRQTLGQGPEFLTYFQNEAQLEKSRLLSDRFSAERPKGSFSTLEIQRTEQGDSAMYLCASSLALSGPNEQFFGPGTRLTVL.